These T cell receptor beta chains were read from a single sample in a study of early T cells in non-severe SARS-CoV-2 infection. Each CDR3 protein is one row after TCRdb ran MiXCR on the 5' RACE reads. The sample records about 52,000 distinct CDR3 sequences, roughly 8% being singletons. Source material: whole blood. The receptors were sampled from an adult who was a healthcare worker with PCR-confirmed SARS-CoV-2 infection or an uninfected control (not recorded which). Each CDR3 is given without its conserved first and last residue. Each record gives: D gene, J gene, V gene, CDR3 protein. D genes are given only for firm matches.

. TRBJ2-1 TRBV7-3 ASSPGMGGQHNEQF
TRBD2 TRBJ2-6 TRBV7-9 ASSLATSGRANVLT
TRBD1 TRBJ2-2 TRBV29-1 SSRSGDRALEELF
TRBD1 TRBJ1-1 TRBV29-1 SVEQGAQAF
. TRBJ1-2 TRBV12-3/TRBV12-4 ASSLKASYGYT
. TRBJ2-1 TRBV12-3/TRBV12-4 ASSLAGPKVSSYNEQF
. TRBJ2-1 TRBV3-1 ASSQDRAGGNEQF
TRBD2 TRBJ2-5 TRBV20-1 SAEWTSFQY
. TRBJ2-7 TRBV5-5 ASSLRRPGPNYEQY
. TRBJ2-7 TRBV2 ASLNRPSYGQY
. TRBJ2-3 TRBV12-3/TRBV12-4 ASSPFTDTQY
. TRBJ1-1 TRBV18 ASSPQGFKSEAF
. TRBJ1-6 TRBV7-9 ASSLGYRSGQSYNSPLH
TRBD2 TRBJ2-1 TRBV5-4 ASSSSLAGEPYNEQF
TRBD2 TRBJ2-3 TRBV2 ASSQAPGGNTQY
TRBD2 TRBJ2-1 TRBV4-2 ASSRTAGGSSYNEQF
TRBD2 TRBJ2-3 TRBV7-8 ASSLLAKITDTQY
. TRBJ2-6 TRBV4-1 ASSPGPGANVLT
. TRBJ2-1 TRBV14 ASSQEAAPRVYNEQF
. TRBJ1-5 TRBV4-1 ASSQDTRPFGNQPQH
. TRBJ1-1 TRBV21-1 ASRLTDRDYTEAF
. TRBJ2-7 TRBV9 ASSVDVSSYEQY
. TRBJ1-1 TRBV20-1 SARPSGRGRVNTEAF
. TRBJ1-1 TRBV20-1 SLSRPNTEAF
. TRBJ1-4 TRBV7-8 ASSLSPSGFGNEKLF
. TRBJ2-1 TRBV7-6 ASSLSMAPTDEQF
TRBD2 TRBJ2-1 TRBV12-5 ASGFLTSGGGNEQF
TRBD2 TRBJ2-3 TRBV4-2 ASSQRGAGDTQY
TRBD2 TRBJ2-6 TRBV9 ASSSQPGLRSGANVLT
. TRBJ2-2 TRBV25-1 ASSPPLRGKGGELF
. TRBJ2-1 TRBV3-1 ASSPGLGVHEQF
TRBD1 TRBJ1-1 TRBV3-1 ASSAGSRGTEAF
. TRBJ2-7 TRBV6-6 ASLPVAGLAYEQY
. TRBJ2-1 TRBV10-2 ASQVTGAIYNEQF
. TRBJ2-2 TRBV23-1 ASSQYRQENTGELF
. TRBJ1-1 TRBV20-1 SARDPRGFGTEAF
. TRBJ1-1 TRBV6-1 ASIEGGARTEAF
. TRBJ1-1 TRBV4-1 ASSPASPRNTEAF
TRBD2 TRBJ2-1 TRBV7-9 ASRSPQETSGRNEQF
TRBD1 TRBJ2-1 TRBV12-3/TRBV12-4 ASSFTGQGANEQF
. TRBJ1-1 TRBV3-1 ASSPTENTEAF
TRBD1 TRBJ1-1 TRBV18 ASSLATGSNTEAF
TRBD2 TRBJ2-1 TRBV9 ASSPGGTSSEQF
TRBD2 TRBJ2-1 TRBV12-5 ASGLVLFGRGRSYNEQF
TRBD2 TRBJ2-1 TRBV5-1 ASSLQGTSGSHEQF
. TRBJ2-7 TRBV23-1 ASSEGPLRINYEQY
. TRBJ1-2 TRBV29-1 SATREGDYGYT
. TRBJ2-2 TRBV5-4 ASSLGFYTGELF